The sequence of this T cell receptor (beta chain) was determined in a study of cytomegalovirus exposure and HLA in healthy donors. Broader study findings: Diagnosis of cytomegalovirus status made by the classifier reportedly showed high specificity and sensitivity. Cytomegalovirus association was assigned to 170 or so TCR beta chains.

With 5 bases clipped from V and 2 bases from J, the junction kept 6 bases outside the gene matches. The CDR3 extends over 15 amino acids. CDR1 and CDR2 (germline): KGHSH, LQKENI. In the case of this clone: Its antigen remains unidentified.

Profiling relied on immunoSEQ multiplex PCR, and the TCRdb table lists in-frame clones only, not all of them. The sample carries tens of thousands of clones, 97% recorded once. The chain uses TRBV18 and TRBJ1-2, with 9 bases that match TRBD1. The clonotype comes from a woman aged 18-30 years in good health and CMV-seropositive. Sequenced material: PBMCs. Here the CDR3 DNA reads TGTGCCAGCTCATCCCGGGACAGGGACAACTATGGCTACACCTTC. Translated, it gives CASSSRDRDNYGYTF.